Listed below are T cell receptor beta chains from one sample, sequenced in a study of cytomegalovirus exposure and HLA in healthy donors. The repertoire was sequenced with immunoSEQ multiplex PCR; TCRdb's copy has only in-frame clones and lacks some. The sample lists over 150,000 clones, over 70% occurring once. Sequencing was carried out using PBMCs. The receptors originated from a woman aged 55-70 years in good health and CMV-seropositive. Both conserved end residues are part of each CDR3. Fields, in order: clone size, J gene, V gene, D gene, CDR3 protein, CDR3 DNA. A D gene is named only where the DNA matches it firmly. The size field is filled for only some rows; it gives once, few, many or a size class.

abundance: NA; j_gene: TRBJ1-1; v_gene: TRBV30; d_gene: TRBD1; CDR3aa: CAWSRTGWNTEAFF; CDR3nt: TGTGCCTGGAGCAGGACAGGGTGGAACACTGAAGCTTTCTTT
abundance: NA; j_gene: TRBJ2-7; v_gene: TRBV30; d_gene: TRBD1; CDR3aa: CAWTPGQTYEQYF; CDR3nt: TGTGCCTGGACCCCGGGACAGACCTACGAGCAGTACTTC
abundance: NA; j_gene: TRBJ1-1; v_gene: TRBV7-2; d_gene: TRBD1; CDR3aa: CASSTQGFNTEAFF; CDR3nt: TGTGCCAGCAGCACACAGGGGTTTAACACTGAAGCTTTCTTT
abundance: NA; j_gene: TRBJ1-5; v_gene: TRBV6-5; d_gene: NA; CDR3aa: CASSPGGGSNQPQHF; CDR3nt: TGTGCCAGCAGCCCGGGGGGTGGAAGCAATCAGCCCCAGCATTTT
abundance: once; j_gene: TRBJ2-2; v_gene: TRBV19; d_gene: NA; CDR3aa: CASRDRNTGELFF; CDR3nt: TGTGCCAGTAGGGACAGGAACACCGGGGAGCTGTTTTTT
abundance: NA; j_gene: TRBJ2-3; v_gene: TRBV5-4; d_gene: TRBD1; CDR3aa: CASSLGGQGTDTQYF; CDR3nt: TGTGCCAGCTCCCTCGGGGGACAGGGGACAGATACGCAGTATTTT
abundance: NA; j_gene: TRBJ2-3; v_gene: TRBV28; d_gene: NA; CDR3aa: CASTKRADTQYF; CDR3nt: TGTGCCAGCACCAAGAGGGCAGATACGCAGTATTTT
abundance: once; j_gene: TRBJ1-2; v_gene: TRBV5-6; d_gene: TRBD1; CDR3aa: CASSRQGAGGYTF; CDR3nt: TGTGCCAGCAGCAGACAGGGGGCTGGCGGCTACACCTTC
abundance: NA; j_gene: TRBJ2-7; v_gene: TRBV7-2; d_gene: NA; CDR3aa: CASSLNWYEQYF; CDR3nt: TGTGCCAGCAGCTTAAACTGGTACGAGCAGTACTTC
abundance: few; j_gene: TRBJ1-2; v_gene: TRBV19; d_gene: TRBD1; CDR3aa: CAAGTGRGSYGYTF; CDR3nt: TGTGCCGCGGGGACAGGGAGGGGTAGCTATGGCTACACCTTC
abundance: NA; j_gene: TRBJ2-7; v_gene: TRBV27; d_gene: NA; CDR3aa: CASSLLGGTYSYEQYF; CDR3nt: TGTGCCAGCAGTTTGTTGGGCGGGACTTACTCCTACGAGCAGTACTTC
abundance: few; j_gene: TRBJ2-3; v_gene: TRBV23-1; d_gene: TRBD2; CDR3aa: CASSQSPASGRAADTQYF; CDR3nt: TGCGCCAGCAGTCAATCCCCGGCGAGCGGGAGGGCCGCAGATACGCAGTATTTT
abundance: few; j_gene: TRBJ1-4; v_gene: TRBV5-6; d_gene: NA; CDR3aa: CASSLRGNNEKLFF; CDR3nt: TGTGCCAGCAGCTTGAGAGGGAATAATGAAAAACTGTTTTTT
abundance: NA; j_gene: TRBJ2-1; v_gene: TRBV29-1; d_gene: TRBD2; CDR3aa: CSVQARGGPYNEQFF; CDR3nt: TGCAGCGTCCAAGCCCGGGGGGGCCCTTACAATGAGCAGTTCTTC
abundance: few; j_gene: TRBJ1-4; v_gene: TRBV19; d_gene: NA; CDR3aa: CASGPTGTTNEKLFF; CDR3nt: TGTGCCAGTGGCCCAACAGGAACAACTAATGAAAAACTGTTTTTT
abundance: few; j_gene: TRBJ1-1; v_gene: TRBV19; d_gene: NA; CDR3aa: CASAPLPGAEAFF; CDR3nt: TGTGCCAGCGCCCCCCTCCCGGGTGCTGAAGCTTTCTTT
abundance: NA; j_gene: TRBJ2-5; v_gene: TRBV28; d_gene: NA; CDR3aa: CASSFRGNSYQETQYF; CDR3nt: TGTGCCAGCAGTTTCCGGGGGAATTCGTACCAAGAGACCCAGTACTTC
abundance: NA; j_gene: TRBJ2-3; v_gene: TRBV9; d_gene: TRBD1; CDR3aa: CASSVDDRGTDTQYF; CDR3nt: TGTGCCAGCAGCGTAGACGACAGGGGCACAGATACGCAGTATTTT
abundance: NA; j_gene: TRBJ2-3; v_gene: TRBV15; d_gene: NA; CDR3aa: CATSGGLDTQYF; CDR3nt: TGTGCCACCAGCGGGGGCCTAGATACGCAGTATTTT
abundance: NA; j_gene: TRBJ2-7; v_gene: TRBV28; d_gene: TRBD1; CDR3aa: CASSSGTGFSEQYF; CDR3nt: TGTGCCAGCTCGTCCGGGACAGGGTTCTCCGAGCAGTACTTC
abundance: NA; j_gene: TRBJ1-1; v_gene: TRBV7-3; d_gene: NA; CDR3aa: CASSLAGQNTEAFF; CDR3nt: TGTGCCAGCAGCTTAGCTGGACAGAACACTGAAGCTTTCTTT
abundance: NA; j_gene: TRBJ2-7; v_gene: TRBV7-3; d_gene: NA; CDR3aa: CASSSPTGEQYF; CDR3nt: TGTGCCAGCAGCTCCCCGACGGGCGAGCAGTACTTC
abundance: NA; j_gene: TRBJ2-5; v_gene: TRBV19; d_gene: TRBD2; CDR3aa: CASSISGTSGVTQYF; CDR3nt: TGTGCCAGTAGTATTTCCGGGACTAGCGGAGTGACCCAGTACTTC
abundance: NA; j_gene: TRBJ1-2; v_gene: TRBV28; d_gene: NA; CDR3aa: CASKLAVWDGYTF; CDR3nt: TGTGCCAGCAAATTAGCGGTTTGGGATGGCTACACCTTC
abundance: NA; j_gene: TRBJ2-3; v_gene: TRBV6-1; d_gene: NA; CDR3aa: CASSPLPADTQYF; CDR3nt: TGTGCCAGCAGTCCACTACCAGCAGATACGCAGTATTTT
abundance: NA; j_gene: TRBJ2-1; v_gene: TRBV28; d_gene: TRBD1; CDR3aa: CASKMDRGYRNEQFF; CDR3nt: TGTGCCAGCAAGATGGACAGGGGATACCGCAATGAGCAGTTCTTC
abundance: NA; j_gene: TRBJ2-7; v_gene: TRBV11-2; d_gene: NA; CDR3aa: CASSPPPGNTYEQYF; CDR3nt: TGTGCCAGCAGCCCCCCCCCGGGGAACACCTACGAGCAGTACTTC
abundance: NA; j_gene: TRBJ2-7; v_gene: TRBV6-5; d_gene: TRBD2; CDR3aa: CASRPSGALSYEQYF; CDR3nt: TGTGCCAGCAGGCCTAGCGGGGCCCTCTCCTACGAGCAGTACTTC
abundance: few; j_gene: TRBJ2-5; v_gene: TRBV15; d_gene: TRBD2; CDR3aa: CATSRVAGGHQETQYF; CDR3nt: TGTGCCACCAGCAGAGTGGCGGGGGGCCACCAAGAGACCCAGTACTTC
abundance: NA; j_gene: TRBJ2-1; v_gene: TRBV5-1; d_gene: TRBD1; CDR3aa: CASSLPRDRAINEQFF; CDR3nt: TGCGCCAGCAGCTTGCCCCGGGACAGGGCGATCAATGAGCAGTTCTTC
abundance: NA; j_gene: TRBJ1-2; v_gene: TRBV19; d_gene: TRBD1; CDR3aa: CASSAGGYGYTF; CDR3nt: TGTGCCAGTAGTGCAGGGGGATATGGCTACACCTTC
abundance: once; j_gene: TRBJ2-4; v_gene: TRBV6-5; d_gene: TRBD1; CDR3aa: CASINRGTKNIQYF; CDR3nt: TGTGCCAGCATTAACAGGGGGACCAAAAACATTCAGTACTTC
abundance: few; j_gene: TRBJ2-7; v_gene: TRBV4-2; d_gene: NA; CDR3aa: CASSLGQGVEQYF; CDR3nt: TGTGCCAGCAGCCTAGGTCAAGGGGTCGAGCAGTACTTC
abundance: NA; j_gene: TRBJ2-7; v_gene: TRBV28; d_gene: NA; CDR3aa: CASSLEGTEQYF; CDR3nt: TGTGCCAGCAGTTTAGAGGGCACAGAGCAGTACTTC
abundance: few; j_gene: TRBJ1-1; v_gene: TRBV10-3; d_gene: TRBD1; CDR3aa: CAISESRGSGGNTEAFF; CDR3nt: TGTGCCATCAGTGAGTCCAGGGGGTCAGGTGGGAACACTGAAGCTTTCTTT
abundance: few; j_gene: TRBJ2-7; v_gene: TRBV6-4; d_gene: TRBD1; CDR3aa: CASSRDRNSYEQYF; CDR3nt: TGTGCCAGCAGCCGGGACAGGAACTCCTACGAGCAGTACTTC
abundance: NA; j_gene: TRBJ2-5; v_gene: TRBV6-5; d_gene: TRBD2; CDR3aa: CASSYHGGQETQYF; CDR3nt: TGTGCCAGCAGTTACCACGGGGGGCAAGAGACCCAGTACTTC